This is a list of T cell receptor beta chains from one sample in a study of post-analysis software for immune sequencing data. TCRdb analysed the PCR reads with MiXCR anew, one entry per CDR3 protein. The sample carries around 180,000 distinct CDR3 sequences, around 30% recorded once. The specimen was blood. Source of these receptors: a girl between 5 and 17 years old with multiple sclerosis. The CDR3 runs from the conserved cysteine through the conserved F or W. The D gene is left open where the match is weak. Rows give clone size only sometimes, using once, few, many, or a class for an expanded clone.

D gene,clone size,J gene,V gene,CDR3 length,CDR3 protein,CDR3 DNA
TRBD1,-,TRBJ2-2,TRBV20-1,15,CSATKGAVNTGELFF,TGCAGTGCCACTAAGGGGGCCGTGAACACCGGGGAGCTGTTTTTT
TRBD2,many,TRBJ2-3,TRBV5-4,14,CASSVLAGADTQYF,TGTGCCAGCAGCGTTCTCGCGGGAGCCGATACGCAGTATTTT
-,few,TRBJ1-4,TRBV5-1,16,CASSLQGVRANEKLFF,TGCGCCAGCAGCTTACAGGGCGTCCGAGCTAATGAAAAACTGTTTTTT
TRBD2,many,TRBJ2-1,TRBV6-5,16,CASSYSSLAGVNEQFF,TGTGCCAGCAGTTACTCATCACTAGCGGGAGTTAATGAGCAGTTCTTC
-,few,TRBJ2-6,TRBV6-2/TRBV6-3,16,CASSIRDWAGANVLTF,TGTGCCAGCAGTATCAGGGATTGGGCTGGGGCCAACGTCCTGACTTTC
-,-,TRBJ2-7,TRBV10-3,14,CAISDGDGSYEQYF,TGTGCCATCAGTGATGGGGACGGCTCCTACGAGCAGTACTTC
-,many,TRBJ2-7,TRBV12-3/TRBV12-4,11,CASSFSREQYF,TGTGCCAGCAGTTTCTCCCGCGAGCAGTACTTC
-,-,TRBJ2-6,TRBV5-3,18,CARSFPPGPISGANVLTF,TGTGCCAGAAGCTTCCCACCCGGACCGATCTCTGGGGCCAACGTCCTGACTTTC
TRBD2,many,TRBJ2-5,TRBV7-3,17,CASSSKGLAGVQETQYF,TGTGCCAGCAGCTCAAAGGGACTAGCGGGAGTTCAAGAGACCCAGTACTTC
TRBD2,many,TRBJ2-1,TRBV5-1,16,CASSLTSGGAYNEQFF,TGCGCCAGCAGCTTGACTAGCGGGGGGGCCTACAATGAGCAGTTCTTC
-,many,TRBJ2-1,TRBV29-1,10,CSVIDNEQFF,TGCAGCGTTATCGACAATGAGCAGTTCTTC